Listed below are T cell receptor beta chains from one sample, sequenced in a study of T cell repertoires in cytomegalovirus infection. MiXCR was run by TCRdb on the reads, yielding one entry per CDR3 protein. The repertoire holds about 920,000 distinct CDR3 sequences, with approximately 32% as singletons. Antigens for these TCRs are unknown. The sample was cultured CD8+ T cells from PBMCs, taken from culture after CMV antigen stimulation. The receptors here all came from a human donor in good health (CMV status not recorded). Some clones in this sample may be carry-over from other donors' samples. CDR3s include the opening cysteine and the closing phenylalanine or tryptophan. A D gene is named only where the DNA matches it firmly. A clone size is listed for some rows: how often the clone was seen (once, few, many), or a class if it is expanded.

>.|TRBV7-9|TRBJ2-1|16|many
TGTGCCAGCAGCTTAGCGGGACTGGACCCTAACAATGAGCAGTTCTTC
CASSLAGLDPNNEQFF
>.|TRBV13|TRBJ1-5|14|few
TGTGCCAGCAGCTTTAGGGGGAGGAATCAGCCCCAGCATTTT
CASSFRGRNQPQHF
>.|TRBV6-1|TRBJ2-5|13|few
TGTGCCAGCAGTGAACATCGGGTTGAGACCCAGTACTTC
CASSEHRVETQYF
>.|TRBV19|TRBJ2-1|13|.
TGTGCCAGTAGTACCCCGGGCTACAATGAGCAGTTCTTC
CASSTPGYNEQFF
>.|TRBV12-3/TRBV12-4|TRBJ1-2|16|many
TGTGCCAGCAGTTTTTCGGCCAGGCCGACTAACTATGGCTACACCTTC
CASSFSARPTNYGYTF
>TRBD1|TRBV13|TRBJ2-3|16|.
TGTGCCAGCGGCATATCAGCGGACAGGTTTGCGGATACGCAGTATTTT
CASGISADRFADTQYF
>.|TRBV7-9|TRBJ1-2|14|many
TGTGCCAGCAGCTTGGGGGGCCTTCGCTATGGCTACACCTTC
CASSLGGLRYGYTF
>.|TRBV7-2|TRBJ1-5|15|many
TGTGCCAGCAGCTTAGTGGTCGGTAGCAATCAGCCCCAGCATTTT
CASSLVVGSNQPQHF
>TRBD1|TRBV2|TRBJ2-5|16|.
TGTGCCAGCAGTGAATGGGGACAGGGAAGGCAAGAGACCCAGTACTTC
CASSEWGQGRQETQYF
>.|TRBV19|TRBJ2-4|13|.
TGTGCCAGCCGATCCCTCATGGAGCCCATTCAGTACTTC
CASRSLMEPIQYF
>.|TRBV27|TRBJ1-2|11|few
TGTGCCATCGGGGTTGGGAATGGCTACACCTTC
CAIGVGNGYTF
>TRBD1|TRBV12-5|TRBJ2-1|16|.
TGTGCTAGTGGTTTCTCCACGGACAGGGAAAACAATGAGCAGTTCTTC
CASGFSTDRENNEQFF
>.|TRBV9|TRBJ2-1|13|.
TGCGCCAGCAGCGTAGGCAGGGGCAATGAGCAGTTCTTC
CASSVGRGNEQFF
>.|TRBV19|TRBJ1-4|18|.
TGTGCCAGTAGTAAAATCCGGATGGACAGACCCGAGTCCGAAAAACTGTTTTTT
CASSKIRMDRPESEKLFF
>.|TRBV7-8|TRBJ1-1|13|.
TGTGCCAGCAGCACCAGGGGTTTAACTGAAGCTTTCTTT
CASSTRGLTEAFF
>.|TRBV7-2|TRBJ1-2|15|.
TGTGCCAGCAGCTCCCTAGACAGGCCTAACTATGGCTACACCTTC
CASSSLDRPNYGYTF
>.|TRBV6-5|TRBJ1-4|13|few
TGTGCCAGCAGCGGGGGGGCCTATGAAAAACTGTTTTTT
CASSGGAYEKLFF
>.|TRBV7-9|TRBJ2-7|14|few
TGTGCCAGCAGCTTAAGTTACGGAGACTACGAGCAGTACTTC
CASSLSYGDYEQYF
>.|TRBV10-3|TRBJ2-3|15|.
TGTGCCATCAGTGAAAAGCGGGCCAACACAGATACGCAGTATTTT
CAISEKRANTDTQYF
>.|TRBV24-1|TRBJ1-1|13|few
TGTGCCACCAGTGAAGACGGGAACACTGAAGCTTTCTTT
CATSEDGNTEAFF
>TRBD1|TRBV7-8|TRBJ1-1|18|few
TGTGCCAGCAGCTTAGGCCGGGGACAGGGAACCCCGAACACTGAAGCTTTCTTT
CASSLGRGQGTPNTEAFF
>.|TRBV12-3/TRBV12-4|TRBJ2-1|14|.
TGTGCCAGCAGTGATGAAGAGGCGGGGAATGAGCAGTTCTTC
CASSDEEAGNEQFF
>.|TRBV7-9|TRBJ1-1|16|many
TGTGCCAGCAGCAGCGGTAAAGACAGACCGAACACTGAAGCTTTCTTT
CASSSGKDRPNTEAFF
>TRBD1|TRBV5-6|TRBJ2-1|15|few
TGTGCCAGCAGCTTGCAGGGGGCACTTGGCGGTGAGCAGTTCTTC
CASSLQGALGGEQFF